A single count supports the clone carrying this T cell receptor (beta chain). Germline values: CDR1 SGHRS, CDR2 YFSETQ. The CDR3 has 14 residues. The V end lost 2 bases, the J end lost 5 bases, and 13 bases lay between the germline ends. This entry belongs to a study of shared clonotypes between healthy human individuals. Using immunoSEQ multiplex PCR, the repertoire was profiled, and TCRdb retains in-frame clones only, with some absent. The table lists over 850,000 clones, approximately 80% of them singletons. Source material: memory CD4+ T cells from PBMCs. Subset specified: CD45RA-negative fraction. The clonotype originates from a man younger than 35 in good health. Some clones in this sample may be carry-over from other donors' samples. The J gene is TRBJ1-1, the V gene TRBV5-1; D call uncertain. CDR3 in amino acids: CASSLGGGRTEAFF. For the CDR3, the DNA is TGCGCCAGCAGCTTAGGCGGAGGAAGGACTGAAGCTTTCTTT.